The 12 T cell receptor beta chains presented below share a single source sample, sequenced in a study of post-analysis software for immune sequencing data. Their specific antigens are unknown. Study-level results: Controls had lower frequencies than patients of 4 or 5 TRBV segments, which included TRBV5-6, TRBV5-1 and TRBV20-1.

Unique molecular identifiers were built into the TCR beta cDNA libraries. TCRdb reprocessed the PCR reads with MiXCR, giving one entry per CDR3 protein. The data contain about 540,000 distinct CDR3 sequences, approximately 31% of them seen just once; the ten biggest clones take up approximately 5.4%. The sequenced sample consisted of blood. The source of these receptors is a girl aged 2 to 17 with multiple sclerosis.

The CDR3 reads CASSYSGDSPLHF. For the CDR3, the DNA is TGTGCCAGCAGTTACTCCGGGGATTCACCCCTCCACTTT. This chain links TRBV6-5 with TRBJ1-6; D unresolved. The CDR3 extends over 13 amino acids. V was shortened by 0 bases and J by 8 bases, with 5 bases between the two germline ends. Germline V CDR1 and CDR2: MNHEY, SVGAGI.

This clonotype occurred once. The CDR3 nucleotides are TGCGCCAGCAGCTTGGGGCTAGAGGGGACAGATACGCAGTATTTT. It specifies CASSLGLEGTDTQYF. The chain employs TRBV5-1 and TRBJ2-3, with D perhaps TRBD1 or TRBD2 (5 bases each). CDR3 size: 15 residues. The germline V gene encodes CDR1 SGHRS and CDR2 YFSETQ. The germline V and J ends were trimmed by 0 bases and 3 bases, with 11 bases remaining between them.

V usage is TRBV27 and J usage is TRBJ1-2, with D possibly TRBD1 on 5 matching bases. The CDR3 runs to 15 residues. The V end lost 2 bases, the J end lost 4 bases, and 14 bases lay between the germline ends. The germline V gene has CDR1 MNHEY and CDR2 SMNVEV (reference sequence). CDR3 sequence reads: CASSLLSPGIYGYTF. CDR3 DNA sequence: TGTGCCAGCAGTTTACTATCCCCAGGGATCTATGGCTACACCTTC.

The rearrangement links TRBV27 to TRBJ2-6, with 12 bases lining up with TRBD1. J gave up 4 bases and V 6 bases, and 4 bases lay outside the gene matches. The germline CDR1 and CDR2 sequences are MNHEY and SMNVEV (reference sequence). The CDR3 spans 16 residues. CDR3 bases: TGTGCCAGCAGCGGGACAGGGGGCGGAGGGGCCAACGTCCTGACTTTC. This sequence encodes CASSGTGGGGANVLTF.

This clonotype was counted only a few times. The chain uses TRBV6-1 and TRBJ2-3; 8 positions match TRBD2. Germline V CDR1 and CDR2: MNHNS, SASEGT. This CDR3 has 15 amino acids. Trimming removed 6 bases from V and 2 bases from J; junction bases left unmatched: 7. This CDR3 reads CASSAAGALTDTQYF. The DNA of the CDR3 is TGTGCCAGCAGCGCAGCGGGGGCCCTCACAGATACGCAGTATTTT.

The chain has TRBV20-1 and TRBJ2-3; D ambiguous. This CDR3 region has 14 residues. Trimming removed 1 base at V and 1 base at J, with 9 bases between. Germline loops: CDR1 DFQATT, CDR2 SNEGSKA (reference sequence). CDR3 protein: CSARGPVGTDTQYF. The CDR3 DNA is TGCAGTGCTAGAGGCCCTGTGGGCACAGATACGCAGTATTTT.

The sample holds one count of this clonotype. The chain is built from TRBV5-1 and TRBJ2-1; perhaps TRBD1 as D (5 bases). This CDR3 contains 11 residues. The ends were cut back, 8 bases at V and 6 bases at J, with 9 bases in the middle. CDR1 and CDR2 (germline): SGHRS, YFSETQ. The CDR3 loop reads CARGHGNEQFF. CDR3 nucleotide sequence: TGCGCCAGGGGGCACGGCAATGAGCAGTTCTTC.

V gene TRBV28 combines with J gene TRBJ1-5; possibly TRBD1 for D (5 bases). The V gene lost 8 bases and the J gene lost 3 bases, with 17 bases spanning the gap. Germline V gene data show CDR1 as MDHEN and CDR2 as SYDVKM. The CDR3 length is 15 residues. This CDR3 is CASAQPGRANQPQHF. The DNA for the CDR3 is TGTGCCAGCGCCCAACCGGGACGGGCCAATCAGCCCCAGCATTTT.

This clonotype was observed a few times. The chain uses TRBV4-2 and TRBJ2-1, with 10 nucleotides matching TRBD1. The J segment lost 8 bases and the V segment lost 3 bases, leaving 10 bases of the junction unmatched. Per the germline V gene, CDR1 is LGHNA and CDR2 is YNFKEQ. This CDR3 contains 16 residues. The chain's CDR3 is CASSQELGQGYHEQFF. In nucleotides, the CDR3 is TGTGCCAGCAGCCAGGAGTTGGGACAGGGGTATCATGAGCAGTTCTTC.

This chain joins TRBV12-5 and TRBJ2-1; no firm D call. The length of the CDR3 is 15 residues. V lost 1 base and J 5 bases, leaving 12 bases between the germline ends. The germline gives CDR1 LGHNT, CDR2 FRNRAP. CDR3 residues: CASGLGSRFDNEQFF. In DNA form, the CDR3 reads TGTGCTAGTGGTTTGGGCAGCCGATTTGACAATGAGCAGTTCTTC.

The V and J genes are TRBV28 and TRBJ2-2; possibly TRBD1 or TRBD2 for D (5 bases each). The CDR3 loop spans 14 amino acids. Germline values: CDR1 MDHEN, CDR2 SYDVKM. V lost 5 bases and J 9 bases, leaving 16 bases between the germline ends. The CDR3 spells CASSPGRAVRELFF. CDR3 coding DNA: TGTGCCAGCAGTCCGGGACGGGCGGTTCGGGAGCTGTTTTTT.

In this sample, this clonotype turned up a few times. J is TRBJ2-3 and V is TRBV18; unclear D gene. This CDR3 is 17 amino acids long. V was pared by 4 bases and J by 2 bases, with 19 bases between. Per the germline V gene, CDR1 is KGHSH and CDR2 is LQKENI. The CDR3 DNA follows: TGTGCCAGCTCACACCGAGGTAGCCTTCCAAACACAGATACGCAGTATTTT. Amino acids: CASSHRGSLPNTDTQYF.